This TCR beta chain is from a study of T cells after yellow fever vaccination (dated by TCRdb to about 2019). Regarding the study in general: The SMART-Seq v4 Ultra Low Input RNA kit was used to prepare libraries from fractions with low cell numbers. To follow T-cell clones before and after both primary and booster YFV17D yellow fever vaccination, bulk TCR alpha and beta repertoires underwent longitudinal sequencing. The cohort comprised two healthy male donors, one aged 18 to 30 and one aged 30 to 40 years. Bulk PBMC replicates and cell subsets were isolated from blood drawn at multiple timepoints before and after both primary and secondary immunization. The paper's findings and limits, for the study overall: After the booster, most of the clones that had expanded following primary vaccination were detected again (roughly 97% of CD4 and 80% to 90% of CD8), which suggests that memory was broadly maintained. A small share of clonotypes was detected in both CD4 and CD8 compartments, with the overlap likely arising from convergent recombination. Compared with the primary T-cell response, the secondary T-cell response was faster but weaker, reaching its peak on day 5 rather than on day 15. Because only a couple of donors were included in the study, the extent to which the findings can be generalized is limited. Computational filtering was needed because FACS-sorted repertoires could contain abundant contaminating clonotypes from the bulk population.

TCR cDNA was synthesized by 5'RACE template switching, through which a universal primer site and unique molecular identifiers were introduced. Priming for cDNA synthesis came from both the TCR alpha and TCR beta constant segments. Two PCR steps were used to amplify libraries, with sample barcodes and sequencing adapters being added in the second step. Sequencing of the libraries was done on either Illumina HiSeq 2500 (2x100 bp) or NovaSeq (2x150 bp). Per the source publication's procedure: MIGEC handled demultiplexing of reads and collapsing into UMI consensus sequences, while MiXCR performed V(D)J alignment. Clonotypes responding to the vaccine were identified with edgeR on replicate PBMC samples, with the criteria of FDR below 0.01 and a log2 fold change above 5 up to day 15. Each bulk clonotype was labeled CD4 or CD8 based on which sequenced repertoire, CD4 or CD8, contained the clonotype at higher abundance. The public reads were reanalyzed by TCRdb: fastp trimming at Q25, MiXCR alignment, in-frame beta chains only. One record per CDR3 amino acid sequence lists the most common genes and DNA. V and J calls and clone size were set by TCRdb, not the authors. The sample table records around 100,000 distinct CDR3 sequences; 7.5% to 9.5% of these occur just once. Together, the top ten hold 25% of the sample.

Many counts were recorded for this clonotype. It has no known antigen specificity. There are no base qualities to consult, and no much larger clone falls within one base. V is cut back by 5 bases and J by 6 bases, with 18 bases in the junction unmatched. From the cysteine through the phenylalanine, the CDR3 covers 19 amino acids. Only CDR3 DNA is held: 57 bases, read in frame from base 1. This specimen's treatment or condition label, per the study, means: live attenuated yellow fever vaccine strain. A standard Ficoll-Paque protocol was used to isolate PBMCs from peripheral blood. Dynabeads CD4 and CD8 positive selection kits were used to isolate CD4 and CD8 T-cell fractions. TriZol was used to extract RNA from bulk PBMCs, from CD4 and CD8 fractions, and from dextramer-positive and dextramer-negative fractions.

The sequence links TRBV12-3 or TRBV12-4 to TRBJ2-2, and 10 junctional nucleotides match TRBD2. The specimen was CD8+ T cells sorted from PBMCs, collected 45 days after the yellow fever booster vaccination. This clonotype originated in a man aged 30 to 39 who received the YFV17D yellow fever vaccine. The CDR3 reads as follows: CASSLDSPLAGGGAGELFF. In nucleotide form, the sequence is TGTGCCAGCAGTCTAGACAGTCCTTTAGCGGGAGGAGGGGCCGGGGAGCTGTTTTTT.